A single sample gave rise to the 12 T cell receptor beta chains below, sequenced in a study of blood T cell repertoires in COVID-19. The assay was immunoSEQ multiplex PCR, and TCRdb's table has in-frame clones only and misses some. The sample contains about 42,000 clones, about nine tenths of which appear only once. Sequencing was carried out using peripheral blood. The receptors shown here come from a human donor in a cohort sampled during active COVID-19.

The chain carries TRBV10-3 and TRBJ2-1, with 10 nucleotides matching TRBD2. V was clipped by 2 bases and J by 7 bases; unmatched bases: 8. The CDR3 loop spans 16 amino acids. CDR1 and CDR2 from the germline V gene are ENHRY and SYGVKD. CDR3 coding DNA: TGTGCCATCAGTGAGGGGAGAGCGGGGGGGCAAAATGAGCAGTTCTTC. It translates to CAISEGRAGGQNEQFF.

The chain combines TRBV11-2 with TRBJ1-2, with TRBD1 matching 11 bases. Germline-derived CDR1 and CDR2 are SGHAT and FQNNGV. The CDR3 runs to 16 residues. V lost 6 bases, J lost 2 bases, and 8 bases stayed unmatched. The DNA for the CDR3 is TGTGCCAGCAGGACGCCGAGGGACAGGGGGAACTATGGCTACACCTTC. This translates into CASRTPRDRGNYGYTF.

The V gene is TRBV27, the J gene TRBJ1-5, with no clear D. There are 13 residues in the CDR3. The V end lost 6 bases, the J end lost 1 base, and 7 bases lay between the germline ends. Per the germline V gene, CDR1 is MNHEY and CDR2 is SMNVEV (reference sequence). Here the CDR3 reads CASRTESNQPQHF. DNA of the CDR3: TGTGCCAGCAGAACAGAGAGCAATCAGCCCCAGCATTTT.

The chain has TRBV13 and TRBJ2-3, with TRBD2 matching 11 bases. There are 19 residues in the CDR3. V trimming: 5 bases; J trimming: 0 bases; junction bases outside the gene matches: 13. Germline CDR1 reads PRHDT; CDR2 reads FYEKMQ (reference sequence). CDR3 in amino acids: CASSILPGLAVLSTDTQYF. For the CDR3, the DNA is TGTGCCAGCAGCATCCTCCCGGGACTAGCGGTTCTTAGCACAGATACGCAGTATTTT.

The chain couples TRBV3-1 (or the pseudogene TRBV3-2) to TRBJ2-6, with D possibly being TRBD2 (5 bases). V was cut by 4 bases and J by 2 bases, with 18 bases left in between. This CDR3 is 18 amino acids long. Germline V gene sequence: CDR1 LGHDT, CDR2 YNNKEL (reference sequence). In DNA, the CDR3 is TGTGCCAGCAGCCCCGACTACCCCCGGTATGCTGGGGCCAACGTCCTGACTTTC. Its translation is CASSPDYPRYAGANVLTF.

This clone was recorded once. The DNA of the CDR3 is TGTGCCAGCAGCCCTACCATCTGGGGGGGCGGGAACACTGAAGCTTTCTTT. It translates to CASSPTIWGGGNTEAFF. The chain carries TRBV11-2 and TRBJ1-1; tentatively, D is TRBD1 (6 bases). The CDR3 totals 17 residues. Germline assignment: CDR1 SGHAT and CDR2 FQNNGV. V lost 5 bases, J lost 1 base, and 20 bases lay in between.

The table lists this clone with a count of one. The genes are TRBV6-5 and TRBJ1-5; 10 nucleotides agree with TRBD1. Germline values: CDR1 MNHEY, CDR2 SVGAGI. The CDR3 loop spans 14 amino acids. With V trimmed by 6 bases and J by 6 bases, 5 bases remained unmatched. CDR3: CASSSGTGAQPQHF. CDR3 coding DNA: TGTGCCAGCAGCTCCGGGACAGGGGCTCAGCCCCAGCATTTT.

This clone appeared a single time. The V gene is TRBV28, the J gene TRBJ1-1; 8 nucleotides agree with TRBD1. Germline V gene sequence: CDR1 MDHEN, CDR2 SYDVKM. The CDR3 loop spans 16 amino acids. With V trimmed by 3 bases and J by 3 bases, 9 bases remained unmatched. The CDR3 protein is CASSFTGGNWYTEAFF. The CDR3, as DNA: TGTGCCAGCAGTTTCACAGGGGGGAATTGGTACACTGAAGCTTTCTTT.

This chain joins TRBV10-3 and TRBJ1-4, with D perhaps TRBD1 (5 bases). CDR3 length: 14 amino acids. The V gene lost 2 bases and the J gene lost 3 bases, with 7 bases spanning the gap. Germline V gene lookup returns CDR1 ENHRY and CDR2 SYGVKD. CDR3 DNA: TGTGCCATCAGTGAGAAGGGGTCTAATGAAAAACTGTTTTTT. It codes for CAISEKGSNEKLFF.

V and J are TRBV16 and TRBJ1-1, with 10 bases that match TRBD1. Germline CDR1 is KGHSY and CDR2 is FQNENV. The CDR3 totals 15 residues. The V and J ends lost 3 bases and 2 bases, in that order; junction bases with no gene match: 3. CDR3 residues: CASSQWDRGNTEAFF. The CDR3 coding sequence is TGTGCCAGCAGCCAGTGGGACAGGGGTAACACTGAAGCTTTCTTT. Full variable domain (remainder filled in from reference TRBV16 and TRBJ1-1): GEEVAQTPKHLVRGEGQKAKLYCAPIKGHSYVFWYQQVLKNEFKFLISFQNENVFDETGMPKERFSAKCLPNSPCSLEIQATKLEDSAVYFCASSQWDRGNTEAFFGQGTRLTVV.

In this sample, this clone turned up a few times. The chain uses TRBV4-1 and TRBJ1-5; D possibly corresponds to TRBD1 (6 bases). The germline V gene has CDR1 MGHRA and CDR2 YSYEKL. This CDR3 has 15 amino acids. V lost 1 base to trimming and J lost 7 bases, with 14 bases between them. For the CDR3, the DNA is TGCGCCAGCAGCCAAGTAGGGGGATTCGGGCAGCCCCAGCATTTT. It encodes CASSQVGGFGQPQHF.

This clone was seen only once. The rearrangement links TRBV6-2 or TRBV6-3 to TRBJ2-7, with D possibly matching TRBD2 (6 bases). Germline V CDR1 and CDR2: MNHEY, SVGEGT. The CDR3 extends over 14 amino acids. Trimming left V 5 bases short and J 3 bases short, with 14 bases between. The CDR3, as DNA: TGTGCCAGCAGTGACCGGCCCGGGAGCTACGAGCAGTACTTC. Its protein product is CASSDRPGSYEQYF.